This note documents a single T cell receptor (beta chain) sequence. Its antigen remains unidentified. The data originate from a study of T cells expressing NK-cell markers. Study-wide results and caveats: Also leading the CD3+CD56-NKG2C+ fraction in a few donors were these clonotypes.

From the 5' RACE reads, TCRdb lists one entry per CDR3 protein and no DNA. The sample totals 130,000 to 150,000 distinct CDR3 sequences. There are 16 residues in the CDR3. Per the germline V gene, CDR1 is MNHEY and CDR2 is SVGEGT. The sequence was obtained from a man aged 18 to 35 in good health. Source material: blood T cells: a sorted CD56 or NKG2C T cell subset, CD4+ or CD8+ T cells, or bulk PBMC T cells (not recorded which). The chain combines TRBV6-2 or TRBV6-3 with TRBJ2-3; TCRdb gives TRBD1 as the D gene, but with no DNA this cannot be confirmed. CDR3 amino acids: CASRRDRGPGGDTQYF.